The rows below give T cell receptor beta chains drawn from one sample of a study of glioma-infiltrating T cells. TCRdb analysed the multiplex PCR reads with MiXCR anew, one entry per CDR3 protein. Of roughly 200,000 distinct CDR3 sequences listed, over 25% are singletons. Sequences were obtained from glioma tissue, nonneoplastic brain tissue, or PBMCs (not recorded which). The source of these receptors is a human donor with low-grade glioma or glioblastoma, undergoing nonglioma brain surgery, or in good health (not recorded which). CDR3s include the opening cysteine and the closing phenylalanine or tryptophan. Fields, in order: V gene, J gene, clone size, D gene, CDR3 protein, CDR3 DNA. D genes are given only for firm matches. Some rows have no size entry. The others give once, few or many, or a class for an expanded clone.

>TRBV7-2|TRBJ1-1|many|-
CASSPGAFF
TGTGCCAGCAGCCCTGGGGCTTTCTTT
>TRBV18|TRBJ2-1|-|TRBD2
CASSPFPGLAGQFF
TGTGCCAGCTCACCATTCCCGGGACTAGCGGGGCAGTTCTTC
>TRBV6-2/TRBV6-3|TRBJ2-5|many|-
CASSYVGETQYF
TGTGCCAGCAGTTACGTCGGAGAGACCCAGTACTTC
>TRBV15|TRBJ2-1|-|TRBD2
CATSSAGGPGADYYSNEQFF
TGTGCCACCAGTTCAGCGGGAGGGCCTGGGGCAGACTACTACTCCAATGAGCAGTTCTTC
>TRBV15|TRBJ2-1|many|-
CATSRVRLVDEQFF
TGTGCCACCAGCAGAGTGCGGCTAGTGGATGAGCAGTTCTTC
>TRBV9|TRBJ2-7|-|TRBD2
CASSVGLAALGEQYF
TGTGCCAGCAGCGTCGGACTAGCGGCGCTCGGGGAGCAGTACTTC
>TRBV20-1|TRBJ2-3|many|TRBD2
CSATNRGLAGDGLNTQYF
TGCAGTGCAACGAACCGGGGACTAGCGGGAGATGGGCTGAATACGCAGTATTTT
>TRBV19|TRBJ1-2|-|-
CASSIRSGGYTF
TGTGCCAGTAGTATCCGGAGCGGCGGCTACACCTTC
>TRBV20-1|TRBJ2-3|many|TRBD1
CSALGAGGWADTQYF
TGCAGTGCCCTAGGGGCAGGGGGCTGGGCAGATACGCAGTATTTT
>TRBV20-1|TRBJ1-5|many|-
CSAGNQPQHF
TGCAGTGCAGGCAATCAGCCCCAGCATTTT
>TRBV6-6|TRBJ1-3|many|-
CASSYSNRGAYGNTIYF
TGTGCCAGCAGTTACTCGAACCGGGGGGCTTATGGAAACACCATATATTTT
>TRBV20-1|TRBJ1-2|many|TRBD1
CSALGQGGSGYTF
TGCAGTGCTCTCGGACAGGGAGGATCTGGCTACACCTTC
>TRBV6-1|TRBJ2-3|-|TRBD2
CASSTIAGGTDTQYF
TGTGCCAGCAGTACCATAGCGGGAGGAACAGATACGCAGTATTTT
>TRBV28|TRBJ2-6|many|-
CASNLGGTGANVLTF
TGTGCCAGCAACTTGGGGGGAACTGGGGCCAACGTCCTGACTTTC
>TRBV27|TRBJ2-7|many|-
CASSFGGEAYEQYF
TGTGCCAGCAGTTTCGGTGGGGAGGCGTACGAGCAGTACTTC
>TRBV4-1|TRBJ2-1|-|-
CASSQVPAQETQFF
TGCGCCAGCAGCCAAGTCCCCGCTCAAGAGACCCAGTTCTTC
>TRBV15|TRBJ1-5|many|-
CATSQSLGNQPQHF
TGTGCCACCAGCCAGTCTCTGGGCAATCAGCCCCAGCATTTT
>TRBV4-3|TRBJ1-5|many|-
CASSQDNVGQPQHF
TGCGCCAGCAGCCAAGACAACGTGGGTCAGCCCCAGCATTTT
>TRBV18|TRBJ1-5|many|TRBD1
CASSPLGGEGQPQHF
TGTGCCAGCTCACCATTAGGGGGCGAGGGTCAGCCCCAGCATTTT
>TRBV3-1|TRBJ2-3|many|TRBD2
CASSQVKRGAADTQYF
TGTGCCAGCAGCCAAGTGAAGCGGGGGGCCGCAGATACGCAGTATTTT
>TRBV14|TRBJ2-7|-|-
CASSHGSGYEQYF
TGTGCCAGCAGCCACGGGAGTGGGTACGAGCAGTACTTC
>TRBV29-1|TRBJ1-1|many|TRBD1
CSVEGRGGAYTEAFF
TGCAGCGTTGAAGGGAGAGGGGGCGCGTACACTGAAGCTTTCTTT
>TRBV20-1|TRBJ1-5|many|-
CSAKPENNQPQHF
TGCAGTGCTAAGCCAGAGAACAATCAGCCCCAGCATTTT
>TRBV2|TRBJ1-2|many|TRBD1
CASSATGGHGYTF
TGTGCCAGCAGTGCGACAGGGGGCCATGGCTACACCTTC
>TRBV6-5|TRBJ2-7|-|-
CASSSSSVLYCYEQYF
TGTGCCAGCAGTTCTAGTTCGGTGCTTTATTGCTACGAGCAGTACTTC
>TRBV18|TRBJ2-7|few|-
CASSPSSNNEQYF
TGTGCCAGCTCACCATCTAGCAATAACGAGCAGTACTTC
>TRBV20-1|TRBJ2-1|many|TRBD2
CSAPLTTGGLNYNEQFF
TGCAGTGCTCCCTTAACCACGGGAGGCTTGAACTACAATGAGCAGTTCTTC
>TRBV7-9|TRBJ1-2|many|-
CASSFQGSGYGYTF
TGTGCCAGCAGCTTCCAGGGGTCCGGGTATGGCTACACCTTC
>TRBV12-3/TRBV12-4|TRBJ1-5|many|-
CASNSGVNQPQHF
TGTGCCAGCAACTCGGGGGTGAATCAGCCCCAGCATTTT
>TRBV28|TRBJ1-5|many|-
CASYMGAHSNQPQHF
TGTGCCAGCTACATGGGGGCCCATAGCAATCAGCCCCAGCATTTT
>TRBV19|TRBJ1-5|few|-
CASTRTDHNQPQHF
TGTGCCAGCACGCGGACAGATCACAATCAGCCCCAGCATTTT
>TRBV28|TRBJ1-2|many|-
CASMGDRDFNYGYTF
TGTGCCAGTATGGGGGACCGCGACTTTAACTATGGCTACACCTTC